This passage covers 8 T cell receptor beta chains from one sample sequenced in a study of radiation and T cells in renal cell carcinoma (dated by TCRdb to the early 2020s). This specimen's time point label, per the study, means: baseline pretreatment blood. Read against the paper, the sample's treatment or condition label means: 15 Gy SBRT to primary tumor, nephrectomy 4 weeks later. The method was the immunoSEQ multiplex PCR assay. This is the immuneACCESS table as TCRdb keeps it, with only in-frame sequences that have V and J called. A part of the clones is gone; compared with another copy, unresolved V genes explain less than half, and the rest is unexplained. In all, the sample holds 95,000 to 150,000 clones, and approximately 82% of those were seen once. Jointly, the top ten make up 3% of the sample. The specimen comprised blood, sampled from a patient whose treatment included radiotherapy and nephrectomy. The source of these receptors is a woman aged 55-70 years with renal cell carcinoma.

V usage is TRBV7-2 and J usage is TRBJ1-5; 12 nucleotides agree with TRBD1. This CDR3 has 19 amino acids. CDR1 is SGHTA, CDR2 FQGNSA, per germline. V shed 5 bases, J shed 6 bases, and the junction held 17 bases outside the gene matches. CDR3 sequence reads: CASSPGTGGARGLGQPQHF. The CDR3 DNA follows: TGTGCCAGCAGCCCCGGGACAGGGGGCGCGAGGGGATTGGGTCAGCCCCAGCATTTT.

This clone was counted once. This chain's CDR3 is CASTRQGTYGYTF. The DNA for the CDR3 is TGTGCCAGCACGAGACAGGGCACCTATGGCTACACCTTC. This chain connects TRBV28 to TRBJ1-2, with TRBD1 identical over 7 bases. Trimming at V came to 7 bases and at J to 4 bases, leaving 6 bases not matched to a gene. Germline loops: CDR1 MDHEN, CDR2 SYDVKM. This CDR3 is built from 13 residues.

The chain combines TRBV5-1 with TRBJ2-5; possible D gene TRBD1, 5 bases. The germline V gene has CDR1 SGHRS and CDR2 YFSETQ. The CDR3 consists of 15 residues. Deletions cut 2 bases from V and 2 bases from J, with 13 bases between. Here the CDR3 reads CASSFQGAGQETQYF. CDR3 nucleotides: TGCGCCAGCAGCTTTCAGGGCGCAGGACAAGAGACCCAGTACTTC.

This clone was seen a handful of times. V gene TRBV10-3 combines with J gene TRBJ1-1; D not resolved. The CDR3 runs to 15 residues. V was shortened by 6 bases and J by 1 base, with 15 bases between the two germline ends. The germline V gene has CDR1 ENHRY and CDR2 SYGVKD. As DNA, the CDR3 is TGTGCCATCAGCGGGGAGGGTTTTACGAACACTGAAGCTTTCTTT. It is translated as CAISGEGFTNTEAFF.

This clone was detected only once. V gene TRBV10-2 combines with J gene TRBJ2-7, with D tentatively TRBD1 (5 bases). The V and J ends lost 3 bases and 2 bases respectively, with 17 bases between them. The germline gives CDR1 WSHSY, CDR2 SAAADI. The CDR3 has 16 amino acids. CDR3 coding DNA: TGCGCCAGCAGTGACTCCGACAGTCCACCAGCCTACGAGCAGTACTTC. Translating gives CASSDSDSPPAYEQYF.

The chain has TRBV7-3 and TRBJ2-2; D is unresolved. V was cut by 5 bases and J by 3 bases, with 7 bases left in between. Germline V CDR1 and CDR2: SGHTA, FQGTGA. The CDR3 runs 13 residues. CDR3 in DNA: TGTGCCAGCAGCCGAGGAGACACCGGGGAGCTGTTTTTT. Its protein product is CASSRGDTGELFF.

The chain couples TRBV27 to TRBJ2-7, with unresolved D. Germline V gene lookup returns CDR1 MNHEY and CDR2 SMNVEV (reference sequence). The CDR3 is made up of 16 amino acids. V shed 6 bases and J shed 0 bases, with 18 bases lying between them. The DNA of the CDR3 is TGTGCCAGCAGCGAAGACCGGCCTCTAAGCTCCTACGAGCAGTACTTC. Its protein is CASSEDRPLSSYEQYF.

The chain combines TRBV5-1 with TRBJ2-5; D unresolved. Germline V gene data show CDR1 as SGHRS and CDR2 as YFSETQ. The CDR3 consists of 14 residues. V was cut by 4 bases and J by 5 bases, with 15 bases left in between. The CDR3 loop reads CASSPDGLIETQYF. Written as DNA, the CDR3 is TGCGCCAGCAGCCCTGACGGCCTTATCGAGACCCAGTACTTC.